The rows below give T cell receptor beta chains drawn from one sample of a study of tumor-infiltrating lymphocytes in primary liver carcinoma. TCRdb re-called the multiplex PCR reads through MiXCR, storing one row per CDR3 protein. The top ten clones hold 5% to 6.5% of a sample with 310,000 or so distinct CDR3 sequences, about two thirds of them seen once. The sequencing input was peripheral blood. The receptors here all came from a man aged 35-49 years with primary liver carcinoma and hepatitis B virus infection. The CDR3 runs from the conserved cysteine through the conserved F or W. The D gene is left open where the match is weak. Only some rows state a clone size, as once, few, many or a class for expanded clones.

d_gene	j_gene	abundance	v_gene	CDR3aa	CDR3nt
.	TRBJ2-7	few	TRBV21-1	CASSKVSGLAGPHYEQYF	TGTGCCAGCAGCAAAGTTTCCGGACTAGCGGGACCCCACTACGAGCAGTACTTC
TRBD1	TRBJ2-7	.	TRBV6-2/TRBV6-3	CASTFRQGRNYEQYF	TGTGCCAGCACCTTTCGACAGGGGCGAAACTACGAGCAGTACTTC
.	TRBJ1-1	many	TRBV6-1	CASRSYMNTEAFF	TGTGCCAGCAGATCTTACATGAACACTGAAGCTTTCTTT
.	TRBJ2-7	.	TRBV11-2	CASSLGIGARKQYF	TGTGCCAGCAGCTTAGGTATTGGGGCTCGCAAGCAGTACTTC
.	TRBJ2-1	.	TRBV6-1	CASSEAWAETNEQFF	TGTGCCAGCAGTGAAGCTTGGGCGGAGACCAATGAGCAGTTCTTC
.	TRBJ2-4	.	TRBV28	CASRDAKNIQYF	TGTGCCAGCCGGGATGCCAAAAACATTCAGTACTTC
.	TRBJ2-7	.	TRBV6-2/TRBV6-3	CASSVSLGEQYF	TGTGCCAGCAGTGTGAGTCTCGGCGAGCAGTACTTC
.	TRBJ2-3	.	TRBV11-2	CASSTSGSLIDTQYF	TGTGCCAGCAGCACCAGCGGGTCCCTCATAGATACGCAGTATTTT
TRBD1	TRBJ2-7	.	TRBV5-4	CASSLQGVSNEQYF	TGTGCCAGCAGCTTACAGGGGGTTAGCAACGAGCAGTACTTC
.	TRBJ1-6	many	TRBV5-5	CASSLEGSSPLHF	TGTGCCAGCAGCTTGGAAGGGAGTTCACCCCTCCACTTT
TRBD2	TRBJ2-2	.	TRBV6-2/TRBV6-3	CASRGLAGGTRELFF	TGTGCCAGCAGGGGACTAGCGGGAGGCACCAGGGAGCTGTTTTTT
TRBD2	TRBJ2-3	.	TRBV5-1	CASSSNIAGVVDTQYF	TGCGCCAGCAGCTCGAACATAGCGGGAGTGGTAGATACGCAGTATTTT
.	TRBJ2-5	.	TRBV28	CASSFSRGQETQYF	TGTGCCAGCAGTTTCTCTCGAGGGCAAGAGACCCAGTACTTC
.	TRBJ2-3	.	TRBV2	CASEAEGTDTQYF	TGTGCCAGCGAGGCTGAAGGGACAGATACGCAGTATTTT
.	TRBJ1-1	once	TRBV11-1	CASSLAGANSEAFF	TGTGCCAGCAGCTTAGCGGGGGCGAACAGTGAAGCTTTCTTC
TRBD1	TRBJ2-7	few	TRBV6-1	CASSPRTGVYYEQYF	TGTGCCAGCAGTCCTCGGACAGGGGTTTACTACGAGCAGTACTTC
TRBD2	TRBJ2-5	many	TRBV29-1	CSVGGGRMEETQYF	TGCAGCGTTGGGGGCGGGAGAATGGAGGAGACCCAGTACTTC
TRBD1	TRBJ2-7	.	TRBV6-1	CATRAPGQLDEQYF	TGTGCCACCCGGGCACCGGGACAGTTGGATGAGCAATACTTC
.	TRBJ2-5	few	TRBV21-1	CASTFRETQYF	TGTGCAAGCACCTTCAGGGAGACCCAGTACTTC
.	TRBJ2-3	.	TRBV29-1	CSVDRSRNTKYF	TGCAGCGTTGATAGGTCGAGAAATACGAAGTATTTT
.	TRBJ2-7	many	TRBV4-2	CASSQDLPLEQYF	TGTGCCAGCAGCCAAGATCTCCCCCTCGAGCAGTACTTC
.	TRBJ2-5	.	TRBV5-1	CASRLGSTGAQETQYF	TGCGCCAGCAGGTTGGGTAGTACAGGAGCCCAAGAGACCCAGTACTTC
.	TRBJ2-7	.	TRBV6-2/TRBV6-3	CASSYARDNPYEQYF	TGTGCCAGCAGTTACGCACGGGACAACCCCTACGAGCAGTACTTC
TRBD1	TRBJ2-2	many	TRBV6-1	CASRTGTANTGELFF	TGTGCCAGCAGAACCGGGACAGCGAACACCGGGGAGCTGTTTTTT
TRBD1	TRBJ2-5	many	TRBV14	CASSPWTGVPQETQYF	TGTGCCAGCAGCCCCTGGACAGGGGTGCCCCAAGAGACCCAGTACTTC
.	TRBJ1-1	.	TRBV7-9	CASSGGRVYGAFF	TGTGCCAGCAGCGGGGGAAGGGTTTACGGGGCTTTCTTT
.	TRBJ2-3	.	TRBV4-1	CASSKTGTGTDTQYF	TGCGCCAGCAGCAAAACCGGGACGGGCACAGATACGCAGTATTTT
.	TRBJ1-1	few	TRBV11-2	CASSPLWSNTEAFF	TGTGCCAGCAGCCCCCTCTGGTCGAACACTGAAGCTTTCTTT
TRBD2	TRBJ2-7	.	TRBV13	CASGLGQRGYEQYF	TGTGCCAGCGGCTTAGGACAGCGGGGGTACGAGCAGTACTTC
.	TRBJ2-7	few	TRBV30	CAWMPPGSFTGQYF	TGTGCCTGGATGCCCCCCGGGTCCTTTACAGGGCAGTACTTC
TRBD2	TRBJ2-3	.	TRBV11-2	CASSLQRGGADTHYF	TGTGCCAGCAGCTTACAGCGGGGAGGGGCAGATACGCACTATTTT
.	TRBJ2-6	once	TRBV28	CASTGVSGANVLTF	TGTGCCAGCACGGGTGTCTCTGGGGCCAACGTCCTGACTTTC
TRBD2	TRBJ2-1	.	TRBV29-1	CSLARPSGNHNEQFF	TGCAGCCTTGCTAGACCTAGCGGGAACCACAATGAGCAGTTCTTC
.	TRBJ1-2	many	TRBV6-1	CASSEMSGPGYGYTF	TGTGCCAGCAGTGAAATGTCAGGGCCAGGCTATGGCTACACCTTC
TRBD2	TRBJ2-3	.	TRBV28	CASRQREADTQYF	TGTGCCAGCAGGCAGCGGGAGGCAGATACGCAGTATTTT
TRBD2	TRBJ2-2	once	TRBV20-1	CSASSGSVGELFF	TGCAGTGCTTCTAGCGGGAGTGTGGGGGAGCTGTTTTTT
TRBD2	TRBJ2-1	few	TRBV6-1	CASSDTSGRVNEQFF	TGTGCCAGCAGTGATACCAGCGGGAGGGTCAATGAGCAGTTCTTC
TRBD1	TRBJ1-2	.	TRBV11-1	CTTSHGQDYGYTF	TGTACCACCAGCCACGGACAGGACTATGGCTACACCTTC
.	TRBJ2-7	.	TRBV11-2	CASSLGSAGNYEQYF	TGTGCCAGCAGCTTAGGTTCCGCAGGGAACTACGAGCAGTATTTC
.	TRBJ2-7	few	TRBV6-6	CASSGLAHDYEQYF	TGTGCCAGCAGTGGACTTGCGCATGACTACGAGCAGTACTTC
.	TRBJ1-5	.	TRBV29-1	CSVQGYNQPQHF	TGCAGCGTCCAGGGTTACAATCAGCCCCAGCATTTT
TRBD2	TRBJ2-5	many	TRBV6-5	CASNHTPSREGRETQYF	TGTGCCAGCAACCATACCCCCTCGCGGGAGGGCCGAGAGACCCAGTACTTC